The sample holds a few counts of the clone carrying this T cell receptor beta chain. The sample originates from a study of T cells after yellow fever vaccination. With 3 bases clipped from V and 5 bases from J, the junction kept 6 bases outside the gene matches. There are 14 residues in the CDR3. Germline V lookup: CDR1 MNHEY, CDR2 SVGAGI. TCRdb reprocessed the 5' RACE reads with MiXCR, giving one entry per CDR3 protein. The sample lists just under 600,000 distinct CDR3 sequences, 13% seen once, with around an eighth in the top ten. The clonotype originates from a man aged 25 to 45 who received the YFV17D yellow fever vaccine. The sample was PBMCs, taken on the day of the yellow fever booster vaccination. This chain joins TRBV6-5 and TRBJ2-5; 7 positions agree with TRBD2. CDR3 DNA sequence: TGTGCCAGCAGTTATGGTCAGGGAGGGGAGACCCAGTACTTC. Translating it yields CASSYGQGGETQYF.